One TCR beta chain is described in this entry. Original handling: Amplification of reference gene primers provided the estimated nucleated cell counts. TCRdb's table, derived via immunoSEQ multiplex PCR, lists solely in-frame clones and lacks some. The V and J calls and clone size were taken over from that table, and D and trimming were inferred from the DNA. The top ten hold roughly 6% of the sample, which has 100,000 or so clones, roughly 90% seen once. This specimen belongs to a study of blood T cell repertoires in COVID-19. The wider study: From the United States, Italy and Spain came samples of acute and convalescent COVID-19.

This CDR3 is 12 amino acids long. The V gene end was trimmed by 7 bases and the J gene end by 3 bases; junction bases not matched to a gene: 1. The V gene's germline CDR1 is LNHDA and CDR2 SQIVND (reference sequence). The clonotype was recovered from a woman aged 55 to 70 with acute or convalescent COVID-19. Sequenced material: peripheral blood. The rearrangement uses TRBV19 and TRBJ1-1; 8 nucleotides match TRBD1. CDR3 in amino acids: CASKDRDTEAFF. CDR3 DNA: TGTGCCAGTAAGGACAGGGACACTGAAGCTTTCTTT.